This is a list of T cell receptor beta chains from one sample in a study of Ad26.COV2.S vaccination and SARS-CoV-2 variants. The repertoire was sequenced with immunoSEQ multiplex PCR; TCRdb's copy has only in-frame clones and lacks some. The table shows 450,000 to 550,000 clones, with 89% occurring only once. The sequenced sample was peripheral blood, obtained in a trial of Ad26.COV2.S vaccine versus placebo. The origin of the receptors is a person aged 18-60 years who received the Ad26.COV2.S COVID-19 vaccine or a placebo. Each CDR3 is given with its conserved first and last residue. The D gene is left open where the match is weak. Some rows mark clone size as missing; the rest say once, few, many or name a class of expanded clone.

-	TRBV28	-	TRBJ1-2	TGTGCCAGCAGCCCCTACTCTAACTATGGCTACACCTTC	CASSPYSNYGYTF
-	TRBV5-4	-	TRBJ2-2	TGTGCCAGCAGCTTGGTTAGGGGTTTAACCGGGGAGCTGTTTTTT	CASSLVRGLTGELFF
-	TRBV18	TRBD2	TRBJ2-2	TGTGCCAGCTCACTTACTAGCGGCCCGAACACCGGGGAGCTGTTTTTT	CASSLTSGPNTGELFF
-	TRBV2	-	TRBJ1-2	TGTGCCAGCAGCCTGACAGTACATGGCTACACCTTC	CASSLTVHGYTF
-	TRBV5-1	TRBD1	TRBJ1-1	TGCGCCAGCAGCAGCCGGGACAGGGGGATCTCTGAAGCTTTCTTT	CASSSRDRGISEAFF
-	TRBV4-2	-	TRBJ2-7	TGTGCCAGCGCCGAAGACCCGGGTGACGAGCAGTACTTC	CASAEDPGDEQYF
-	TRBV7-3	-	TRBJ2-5	TGTGCCAGCAGCTTTTCGGGTGGGGAGACCCAGTACTTC	CASSFSGGETQYF
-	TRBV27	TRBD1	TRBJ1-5	TGTGCCAGCAGTTCCGGACAGGGGGATTATCAGCCCCAGCATTTT	CASSSGQGDYQPQHF
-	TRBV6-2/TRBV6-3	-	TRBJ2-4	TGTGCCAGCACCCCATCAACAGGAACCTCCCTGCCAAAAAACATTCAGTACTTC	CASTPSTGTSLPKNIQYF
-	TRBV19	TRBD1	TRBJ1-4	TGTGCCAGTAGAAGACAGGGGTATGAAAAACTGTTTTTT	CASRRQGYEKLFF
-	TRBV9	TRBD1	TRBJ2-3	TGTGCCAGCAGCACCGACAGGGGGTCGGATACGCAGTATTTT	CASSTDRGSDTQYF
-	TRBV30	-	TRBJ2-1	TGTGCCTGGAGTGTACTGAGCAATGAGCAGTTCTTC	CAWSVLSNEQFF
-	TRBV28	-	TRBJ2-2	TGTGCCAGCAAAGAGGGAGTCACCGGGGAGCTGTTTTTT	CASKEGVTGELFF
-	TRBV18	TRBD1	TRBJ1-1	TGTGCCAGCTCACTCGGGACAGAGAACACTGAAGCTTTCTTT	CASSLGTENTEAFF
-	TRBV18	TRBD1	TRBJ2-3	TGTGCCAGCTCACCACCTCAGACAGGGGGTCGAGATACGCAGTATTTT	CASSPPQTGGRDTQYF
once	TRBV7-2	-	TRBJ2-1	TGTGCCAGCAGCTTATTGTTCGGAAGCTCCTACAATGAGCAGTTCTTC	CASSLLFGSSYNEQFF
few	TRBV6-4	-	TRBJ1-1	TGTGCCAGCAGCGTTTCGTTGGGGAACACTGAAGCTTTCTTT	CASSVSLGNTEAFF
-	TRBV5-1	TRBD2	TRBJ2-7	TGCGCCAGCAGCAGTATGGGACTATCGGGCGAGCAGTACTTC	CASSSMGLSGEQYF
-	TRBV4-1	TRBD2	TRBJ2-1	TGCGCCAGCAGTCTTACCGGGACTAGCGGGTACAATGAGCAGTTCTTC	CASSLTGTSGYNEQFF
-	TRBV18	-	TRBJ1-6	TGTGCCAGCTCACCCGACCCCACGGATAATTCACCCCTCCACTTT	CASSPDPTDNSPLHF
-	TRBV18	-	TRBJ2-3	TGTGCCAGCTCATTCAGACAGGAGAGCACAGATACGCAGTATTTT	CASSFRQESTDTQYF
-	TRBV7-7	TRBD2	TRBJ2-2	TGTGCTAGCAGCGCGACTAGCGGGCGGGCATACACCGGGGAGCTGTTTTTT	CASSATSGRAYTGELFF
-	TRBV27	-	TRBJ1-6	TGTGCCAGCAGTTTAGGGAGCTCCTATAATTCACCCCTCCACTTT	CASSLGSSYNSPLHF
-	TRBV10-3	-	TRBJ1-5	TGTGCCATCGCGTCCGGGGCCGGCCAGCCCCAGCATTTT	CAIASGAGQPQHF
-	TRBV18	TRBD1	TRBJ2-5	TGTGCCAGCTCACCACCTCAAGGACAGGGTAAAGGGACCCAGTACTTC	CASSPPQGQGKGTQYF
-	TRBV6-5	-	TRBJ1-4	TGTGCCAGCAGCCCCCGTAGAGAAAAACTGTTTTTT	CASSPRREKLFF
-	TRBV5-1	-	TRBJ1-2	TGCGCCGGAGGTAATGGCTACACCTTC	CAGGNGYTF
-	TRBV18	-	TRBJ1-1	TGTGCCAGCTCACCCTTACAACCGGGGCGGAACACTGAAGCTTTCTTT	CASSPLQPGRNTEAFF
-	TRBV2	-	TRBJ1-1	TGTGCCAGCAGTTCCCTCGTGGACAGAAACACTGAAGCTTTCTTT	CASSSLVDRNTEAFF
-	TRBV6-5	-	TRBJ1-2	TGTGCCAGCACTTACGGCGAGGCGGGTGGCTACACCTTC	CASTYGEAGGYTF
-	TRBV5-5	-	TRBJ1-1	TGTGCCAGCAGCTTGTTACCGGGTACTGAAGCTTTCTTT	CASSLLPGTEAFF
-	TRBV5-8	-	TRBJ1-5	TGTGCCAGCAGCTTCCTTATCGGCAGGGGTGGCAATCAGCCCCAGCATTTT	CASSFLIGRGGNQPQHF
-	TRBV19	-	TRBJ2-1	TGTGCCAGTAGTATGGGCGGGATCGGTGAGCAGTTCTTC	CASSMGGIGEQFF
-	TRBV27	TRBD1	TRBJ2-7	TGTGCCAGCCACCCAGCCCGGGACAGCTACGAGCAGTACTTC	CASHPARDSYEQYF
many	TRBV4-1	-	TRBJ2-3	TGCGCCAGCAGCCAAGATTCCCCCGGGACATATCTTAGCACAGATACGCAGTATTTT	CASSQDSPGTYLSTDTQYF
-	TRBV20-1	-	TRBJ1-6	TGCAGTGCTAGTGTCAGGGAAAATTCACCCCTCCACTTT	CSASVRENSPLHF
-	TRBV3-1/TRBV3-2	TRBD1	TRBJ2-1	TGTGCCAGCAACCGACGGACAGGGGTGGGTGAGCAGTTCTTC	CASNRRTGVGEQFF
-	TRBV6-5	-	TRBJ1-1	TGTGCCAGCAGTTACTCGGTTACAGGAGCGAACACTGAAGCTTTCTTT	CASSYSVTGANTEAFF
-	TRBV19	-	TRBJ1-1	TGTGCCAGTAGTATTGCGAGTAACACTGAAGCTTTCTTT	CASSIASNTEAFF
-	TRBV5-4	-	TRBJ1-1	TGTGCCAGCAGCTGGCGAGGGGCCGGCACTGAAGCTTTCTTT	CASSWRGAGTEAFF
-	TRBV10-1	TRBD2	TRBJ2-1	TGCGCCAGCAGCACCGGGACTAGCGGCTACAATGAGCAGTTCTTC	CASSTGTSGYNEQFF
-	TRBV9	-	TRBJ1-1	TGTGCCAGCAGGGGTACTGGGGCTGAAGCTTTCTTT	CASRGTGAEAFF
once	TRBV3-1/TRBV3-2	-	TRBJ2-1	TGTGCCAGCAGCCAGAGCCTAGTCCTCAATGAGCAGTTCTTC	CASSQSLVLNEQFF
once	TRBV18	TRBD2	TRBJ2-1	TGTGCCAGCTCACCTCGTAATTTACCGGGGTTGACTAGCGGGATCAATGAGCAGTTCTTC	CASSPRNLPGLTSGINEQFF
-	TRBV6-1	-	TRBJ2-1	TGTGCCAGCAGTGAATGGACAGATTCGGATGAGCAGTTCTTC	CASSEWTDSDEQFF
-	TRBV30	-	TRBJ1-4	TGTGCCTGGAGTGTAGGGGGTAGCGATGAAAAACTGTTTTTT	CAWSVGGSDEKLFF
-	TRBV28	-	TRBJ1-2	TGTGCCACCAGACGTTCTTATGGCTACACCTTC	CATRRSYGYTF
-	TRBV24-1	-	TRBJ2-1	TGTGCCACCAGTGATCCGGGACAGGGAGGCTCTAGCGGGCTGAACAATGAGCAGTTCTTC	CATSDPGQGGSSGLNNEQFF